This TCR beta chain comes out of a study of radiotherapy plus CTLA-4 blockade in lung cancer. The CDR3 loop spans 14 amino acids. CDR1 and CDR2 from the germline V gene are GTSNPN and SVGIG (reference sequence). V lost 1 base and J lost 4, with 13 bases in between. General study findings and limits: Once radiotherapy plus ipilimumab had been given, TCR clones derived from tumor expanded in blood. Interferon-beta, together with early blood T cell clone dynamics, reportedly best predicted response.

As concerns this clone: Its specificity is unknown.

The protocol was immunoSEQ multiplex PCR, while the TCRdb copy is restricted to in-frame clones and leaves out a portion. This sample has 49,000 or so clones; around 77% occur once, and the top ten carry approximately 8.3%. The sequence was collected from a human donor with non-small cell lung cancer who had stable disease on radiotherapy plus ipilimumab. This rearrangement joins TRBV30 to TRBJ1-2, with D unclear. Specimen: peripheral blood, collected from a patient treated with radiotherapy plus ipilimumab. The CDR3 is CAWSGGLAVYGYTF. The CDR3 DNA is TGTGCCTGGAGTGGAGGTCTAGCCGTCTATGGCTACACCTTC.